These 14 T cell receptor beta chains share one sample of origin, sequenced in a study of response to subunit inactivated influenza vaccine. TCRdb analysed the RT-PCR reads with MiXCR anew, one entry per CDR3 protein. The profile shows approximately 530,000 distinct CDR3 sequences, approximately 13% of them singletons. Sequencing used PBMCs from blood, obtained 35 to 45 days after vaccination. These receptors originate from a man between 45 and 60 years old who received an inactivated influenza vaccine.

This clonotype has just a few counts. The rearrangement uses TRBV4-3 and TRBJ2-7; D gene uncertain. The ends were cut back, 2 bases at V and 0 bases at J, with 11 bases in the middle. Germline CDR1 is LGHNA and CDR2 is YSLEER. This CDR3 is built from 15 residues. CDR3 amino acids: CASSQFSGFSYEQYF. The CDR3 nucleotides are TGCGCCAGCAGCCAATTTTCCGGGTTCTCCTACGAGCAGTACTTC.

V usage is TRBV5-5 and J usage is TRBJ1-1; D remains unclear. The CDR3 consists of 14 residues. CDR1 and CDR2 from the germline V gene are SGHKS and YYEKEE (reference sequence). Trimming took off 2 bases at V and 1 base at J, with 9 bases between the two ends. CDR3 sequence reads: CASSFNSGNTEAFF. The CDR3 region has the DNA TGTGCCAGCAGCTTTAATAGCGGGAACACTGAAGCTTTCTTT.

The rearrangement links TRBV7-9 to TRBJ2-7, with D perhaps TRBD1 or TRBD2 (5 bases each). Germline V lookup: CDR1 SEHNR, CDR2 FQNEAQ (reference sequence). The V and J ends lost 2 bases and 4 bases respectively, with 12 bases between them. The CDR3 length is 14 residues. Written as DNA, the CDR3 is TGTGCCAGCAGCTTACCGGGCAGGGAGTACGAGCAGTACTTC. Its translation is CASSLPGREYEQYF.

This clonotype was seen a handful of times. This chain uses TRBV9 with TRBJ2-7; TRBD2 matches at 7 bases. With 4 bases clipped from V and 1 base from J, the junction kept 14 bases outside the gene matches. Per the germline V gene, CDR1 is SGDLS and CDR2 is YYNGEE. The CDR3 totals 17 residues. The CDR3 reads CASSPTLGRGKSYEQYF. The CDR3 nucleotides read TGTGCCAGCAGCCCAACCCTTGGGCGGGGGAAATCCTACGAGCAGTACTTC.

This clonotype was recorded many times. The chain links TRBV7-9 to TRBJ2-7; no definite D call. Trimming left V 4 bases short and J 6 bases short, with 16 bases between. CDR1 is SEHNR and CDR2 is FQNEAQ in the germline V gene (reference sequence). CDR3 length: 14 amino acids. The CDR3 region is CASSSLKVPFEQYF. CDR3 DNA sequence: TGTGCCAGCAGCTCCCTAAAAGTCCCTTTCGAGCAGTACTTC.

This clonotype was detected only a few times. DNA of the CDR3: TGTGCCAGCATCCAGGAGGCTGTTGGTACGCAGTATTTT. It encodes CASIQEAVGTQYF. J is TRBJ2-3 and V is TRBV6-1; D perhaps matches TRBD2 (5 bases). Germline CDR1 is MNHNS and CDR2 is SASEGT. The CDR3 extends over 13 amino acids. Trimming took 7 bases from V and 8 from J, leaving 16 bases between them.

The V call is TRBV10-3, the J call TRBJ2-2, with D uncertain. The germline CDR1 and CDR2 sequences are ENHRY and SYGVKD. The V end lost 11 bases, the J end lost 2 bases, and 12 bases lay between the germline ends. The length of the CDR3 is 13 residues. This CDR3 reads CALTDGNTGELFF. As DNA, the CDR3 is TGTGCCTTAACGGACGGTAACACCGGGGAGCTGTTTTTT.

The V gene is TRBV7-2, the J gene TRBJ2-7; 8 nucleotides match TRBD2. V lost 5 bases to trimming and J lost 0 bases; unmatched junction nucleotides: 9. Germline V gene data show CDR1 as SGHTA and CDR2 as FQGNSA. The CDR3 is made up of 16 amino acids. CDR3 region: CASSPYSGILSYEQYF. CDR3 sequence (DNA): TGTGCCAGCAGCCCCTATAGCGGGATCCTCTCCTACGAGCAGTACTTC.

This clonotype was seen a few times. The V gene is TRBV10-2, the J gene TRBJ1-1; the D is unclear. V dropped 11 bases and J dropped 4 bases, with 20 bases sitting between them. This CDR3 has 14 amino acids. Germline V CDR1 and CDR2: WSHSY, SAAADI. The CDR3 DNA is TGCGCCTGCCAAATCAAATCGAGCTTCACTGAAGCTTTCTTT. As protein: CACQIKSSFTEAFF.

Only a few counts were recorded for this clonotype. The chain couples TRBV28 to TRBJ2-7, with 9 positions matching TRBD1. V shed 6 bases, J shed 3 bases, and the junction held 6 bases outside the gene matches. This CDR3 comprises 14 residues. Germline values: CDR1 MDHEN, CDR2 SYDVKM. The CDR3 here is CASSKRQGDYEQYF. The CDR3 DNA sequence: TGTGCCAGCAGCAAACGACAGGGGGACTACGAGCAGTACTTC.

In its sample, this clonotype was seen a few times. The chain joins TRBV11-2 to TRBJ2-5; perhaps D is TRBD1 or TRBD2 (5 bases each). This CDR3 region has 13 residues. Trimming took 4 bases from V and 4 from J, leaving 10 bases between them. CDR1 is SGHAT and CDR2 is FQNNGV in the germline V gene. CDR3 coding DNA: TGTGCCAGCAGCTGGGACCCTCCAGAGACCCAGTACTTC. Amino acid sequence: CASSWDPPETQYF. Supplemented by reference TRBV11-2 and TRBJ2-5, the full variable domain reads EAGVAQSPRYKIIEKRQSVAFWCNPISGHATLYWYQQILGQGPKLLIQFQNNGVVDDSQLPKDRFSAERLKGVDSTLKIQPAKLEDSAVYLCASSWDPPETQYFGPGTRLLVL.

In its sample, this clonotype was seen a few times. The CDR3 coding sequence is TGTGCCAGCAGCTTGGGAGGGGGCAATGAAAAACTGTTTTTT. This codes for CASSLGGGNEKLFF. V gene TRBV5-5 combines with J gene TRBJ1-4; TRBD1 matches 7 bases. CDR1 is SGHKS and CDR2 is YYEKEE in the germline V gene (reference sequence). V lost 0 bases to trimming and J lost 5 bases; unmatched junction nucleotides: 1. This CDR3 region has 14 residues.

Only a few counts were recorded for this clonotype. The chain links TRBV7-9 to TRBJ1-5; D remains ambiguous. This CDR3 has 13 residues. V was clipped by 3 bases and J by 7 bases, with 10 bases between them. CDR1 SEHNR and CDR2 FQNEAQ come from the germline V gene (reference sequence). Written as DNA, the CDR3 is TGTGCCAGCAGCTTTCTTGATGGGCAGCCCCAGCATTTT. This codes for CASSFLDGQPQHF.

There are a few counts of this clonotype. The rearrangement uses TRBV28 and TRBJ1-2; weak D call: TRBD1 (5 bases). In germline, CDR1 is MDHEN, CDR2 SYDVKM. CDR3 length equals 14 residues. Deletions cut 6 bases from V and 4 bases from J, with 15 bases between. The CDR3 sequence is CASSHGQGPYGYTF. Here the CDR3 DNA reads TGTGCCAGCAGCCACGGGCAGGGTCCCTATGGCTACACCTTC.